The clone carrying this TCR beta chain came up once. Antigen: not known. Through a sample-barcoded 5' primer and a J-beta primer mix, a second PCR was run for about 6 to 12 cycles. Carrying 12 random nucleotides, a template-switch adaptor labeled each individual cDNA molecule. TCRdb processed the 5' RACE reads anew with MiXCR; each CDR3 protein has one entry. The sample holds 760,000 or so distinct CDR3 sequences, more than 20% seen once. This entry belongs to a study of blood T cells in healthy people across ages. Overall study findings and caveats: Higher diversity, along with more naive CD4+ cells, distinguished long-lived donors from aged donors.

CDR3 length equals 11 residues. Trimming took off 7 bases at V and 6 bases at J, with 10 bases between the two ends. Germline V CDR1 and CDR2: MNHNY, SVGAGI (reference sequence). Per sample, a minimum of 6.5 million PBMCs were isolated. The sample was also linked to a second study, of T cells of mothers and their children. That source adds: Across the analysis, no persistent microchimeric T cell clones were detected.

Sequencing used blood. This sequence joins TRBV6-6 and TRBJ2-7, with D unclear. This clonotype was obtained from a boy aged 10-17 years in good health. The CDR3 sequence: CASKASGEQYF. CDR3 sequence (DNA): TGTGCCAGCAAGGCCTCGGGCGAGCAGTACTTC.